Below, one T cell receptor (beta chain) is given with its context. Its antigen is not known. This sample was included in a study of cytomegalovirus exposure and HLA in healthy donors. Overall study context: A later analysis reported the 130 or so validation repertoires used the same platform as the 500 to 800 first-cohort repertoires.

The repertoire was sequenced with immunoSEQ multiplex PCR; TCRdb's copy has only in-frame clones and lacks some. The sample holds under 250,000 clones, roughly 89% seen once. The study's findings and limits: Among the CMV-associated chains, a few were confirmed in vitro as specific for CMV antigens.

The V gene end was trimmed by 1 base and the J gene end by 9 bases; junction bases not matched to a gene: 5. Germline V gene sequence: CDR1 MNHEY, CDR2 SVGAGI. This CDR3 has 14 amino acids. Sequenced input: PBMCs. The chain links TRBV6-5 to TRBJ1-1; 10 nucleotides match TRBD1. This clonotype was sampled from a man between 18 and 29 years old in good health and CMV-seronegative. CDR3 sequence (DNA): TGTGCCAGCAGTTACTTAGACAGGGGGCGCAAAGCTTTCTTT. Its protein is CASSYLDRGRKAFF.